Below, one T cell receptor (beta chain) is given with its context. Its antigen is unknown. The CDR3 spans 14 residues. Trimming took 4 bases from V and 4 from J, leaving 11 bases between them. The germline V gene has CDR1 SGDLS and CDR2 YYNGEE. The data are from a study of cytomegalovirus exposure and HLA in healthy donors. Amplification used 60 Vbeta primers and 13 Jbeta primers. The data were produced by immunoSEQ multiplex PCR, yet TCRdb's version contains in-frame clones alone and is incomplete. The sample lists some 77,000 clones; over 70% were seen once. General study findings and limits: In a later analysis, TCR beta V- and J-gene trimming was associated with a missense DCLRE1C variant.

Sequenced sample: PBMCs. V gene TRBV9 combines with J gene TRBJ2-2; D is uncertain. The receptor comes from a man aged 45-60 years in good health and CMV-seropositive. CDR3 DNA: TGTGCCAGCAGCCCACAGCTGTTCACCGGGGAGCTGTTTTTT. Its protein is CASSPQLFTGELFF.